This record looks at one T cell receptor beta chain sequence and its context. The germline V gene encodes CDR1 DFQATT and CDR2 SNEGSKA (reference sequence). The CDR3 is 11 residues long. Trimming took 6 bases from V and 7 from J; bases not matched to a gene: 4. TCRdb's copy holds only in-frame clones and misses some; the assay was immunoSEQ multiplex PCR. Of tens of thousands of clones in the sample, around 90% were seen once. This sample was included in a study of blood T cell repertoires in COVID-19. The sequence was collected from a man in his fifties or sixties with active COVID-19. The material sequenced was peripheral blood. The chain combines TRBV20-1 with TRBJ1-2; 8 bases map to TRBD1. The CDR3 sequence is CSALTGAGYTF. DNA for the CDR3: TGCAGTGCGCTGACAGGGGCTGGCTACACCTTC.